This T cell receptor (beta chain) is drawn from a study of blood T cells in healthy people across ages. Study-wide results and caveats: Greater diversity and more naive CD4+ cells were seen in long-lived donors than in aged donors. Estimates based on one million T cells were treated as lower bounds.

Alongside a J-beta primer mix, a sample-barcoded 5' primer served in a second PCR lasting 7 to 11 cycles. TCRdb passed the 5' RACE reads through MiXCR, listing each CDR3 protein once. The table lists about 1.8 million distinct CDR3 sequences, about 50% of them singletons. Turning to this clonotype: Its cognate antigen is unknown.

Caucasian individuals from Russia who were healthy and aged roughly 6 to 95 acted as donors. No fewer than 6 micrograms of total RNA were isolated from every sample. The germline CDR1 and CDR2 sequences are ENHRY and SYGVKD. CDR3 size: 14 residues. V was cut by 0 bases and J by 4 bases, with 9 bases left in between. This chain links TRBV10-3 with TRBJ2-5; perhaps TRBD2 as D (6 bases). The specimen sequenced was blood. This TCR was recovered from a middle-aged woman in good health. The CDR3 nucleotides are TGTGCCATCAGTGAGTCAGGACTAACAGAGACCCAGTACTTC. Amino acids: CAISESGLTETQYF.